In its sample, the clone carrying this T cell receptor beta chain ranks as medium-sized (0.01 to 0.1%). The germline V and J ends were trimmed by 1 base and 8 bases, with 11 bases remaining between them. CDR3 length: 13 residues. The germline V gene encodes CDR1 LGHDT and CDR2 YNNKEL (reference sequence). CDR3 of TCR beta was amplified from genomic DNA via a two-round multiplex PCR. Primers targeting each individual TRBV and TRBJ gene were applied in first-round PCR. TCRdb re-analysed the multiplex PCR reads in MiXCR, keeping a single row per CDR3 protein. This sample carries over 14,000 distinct CDR3 sequences, 55% to 65% of them seen once, and the ten largest clones take 20% to 30%. The sample comes from a study of prognosis after radiotherapy for stage I lung cancer.

The material sequenced was PBMCs, taken before or after stereotactic body radiation therapy (not recorded which). The V and J genes are TRBV3-1 and TRBJ1-1; D is possibly TRBD1 (5 bases). The receptor was isolated from a donor aged 50 or older with non-small cell lung cancer. DNA of the CDR3: TGTGCCAGCAGCCAAGGGGGCGGTGGAGAAGCTTTCTTT. It yields the protein CASSQGGGGEAFF.